This TCR beta chain was identified during a study of blood T cell repertoires in COVID-19. In the original workflow: How many nucleated cells were present was estimated from reference gene primer amplification. Generated by immunoSEQ multiplex PCR, the TCRdb table keeps only in-frame clones and is missing some. The V and J calls and the clone size are those of that table, but D and trimming were determined from the DNA. Of about 210,000 clones listed, roughly 86% are singletons. Germline lookup yields CDR1 LGHDT and CDR2 YNNKEL (reference sequence). V was shortened by 0 bases and J by 10 bases, with 21 bases between the two germline ends. This CDR3 region has 16 residues. Living in 24 US areas, the participants were between roughly 18 and 95 years of age. Cohorts were assigned according to the clinical history that participants reported.

This TCR derives from a man between 18 and 35 years old with acute COVID-19. The sequencing input was PBMCs or T cells enriched from blood (not recorded which). The chain has TRBV3-1 (or the pseudogene TRBV3-2) and TRBJ1-1; weak D call: TRBD1 (5 bases). CDR3 protein: CASSQDSGGSPWGAFF. The CDR3 DNA reads as TGTGCCAGCAGCCAAGATAGTGGGGGGTCCCCCTGGGGAGCTTTCTTT.